The entry that follows covers one T cell receptor (beta chain) sequence. No antigen is known for it. The record has no base qualities; no much larger clone is one base away. This sample was taken from a study of T cell repertoires in cytomegalovirus infection (dated by TCRdb to the late 2010s). About the investigation overall: Recently identified HLA-C-restricted CMV epitopes, whose presentation resists viral immunomodulation, were targeted by peptide stimulations together with well-studied HLA-B-restricted epitopes. Donor HLA type was relevant to the analysis, because carriage of CMV infection together with the matching HLA type was indicated by public TCR beta signatures. Findings and caveats that apply to the study as a whole: The ex vivo response was dominated by HLA-C-restricted CMV-specific TCR beta clonotypes, which also provided the single most frequent clonotype in two of eight donors. In both this cohort and an independent cohort of 300 to 450 donors, the cumulative frequency of public TCR beta family members distinguished carriers of CMV infection plus the relevant HLA type.

CDR1 is given as MNHNS and CDR2 as SASEGT, both from the germline V gene. The V end loses 5 bases and the J end loses 9 bases, and a stretch of 8 bases separates them. The CDR3, cysteine through phenylalanine, is 11 amino acids long. Of the read, only the CDR3 DNA is kept; its 33 bases are in frame from base 1. Explained via the paper, the treatment or condition label denotes: in vitro stimulation with specific CMV peptide epitopes to enrich CMV-specific T cells. For sequencing, an Illumina HiSeq 1500 was employed. TCRdb handled the public reads itself, with Q25 trimming in fastp and clone calling in MiXCR, and kept productive beta chains. Each entry is one CDR3 protein sequence, shown with its most common DNA and genes. The sample yields a few hundred thousand distinct CDR3 sequences; 25% to 35% were counted once. Roughly 16% of the sample comes from the top ten.

The V and J genes are TRBV6-1 and TRBJ2-1; perhaps TRBD2 is the D gene, with 5 bases matching. This clonotype was sampled from a human donor in good health (CMV status not recorded). Some clones in this sample may be carry-over from other donors' samples. Sequencing was performed on cultured PBMCs, taken from culture after CMV antigen stimulation. The nucleotide sequence reads TGTGCCAGCAGTAATAGCGCTGAGCAGTTCTTC. Translated, this is CASSNSAEQFF.